This TCR beta chain originates from a study of shared clonotypes between healthy human individuals. General study results and limits: Clonotypes not shared had lower generation probabilities than those common to all four donors.

This clone was seen a handful of times. What it binds is unknown. Germline CDR1 is SGHDT and CDR2 is YYEEEE. The CDR3 runs 13 residues. V lost 1 base and J 4 bases, leaving 8 bases between the germline ends. The input for sorted-subset replicate PCRs was approximately 200 ng DNA, approximately 30,000 T cell genomes. Here immunoSEQ multiplex PCR was the method, and the copy in TCRdb shows in-frame clones only, minus some. The sample carries approximately 1.1 million clones, around 78% recorded once. The study separated CD4+ cells into CD45RA+ naive and CD45RA-negative memory subsets. The sequence came from a man between 18 and 35 years old in good health. Some clones in this sample may be carry-over from other donors' samples. Sequenced input: memory CD4+ T cells from PBMCs. Subset described: CD45RA-negative fraction. The chain employs TRBV5-6 and TRBJ1-1, with D unclear. The CDR3 sequence is CASSLTGSTEAFF. The CDR3 region has the DNA TGTGCCAGCAGCTTGACTGGGAGCACTGAAGCTTTCTTT.